The 28 T cell receptor beta chains reported below all come from one sample, sequenced in a study of T cell clones after liver transplantation. The method was immunoSEQ multiplex PCR; TCRdb's version includes in-frame clones alone and lacks a portion of them. Of roughly 80,000 clones in the sample, approximately 82% are singletons; the top ten hold less than 3%. This material consisted of CD4+ T cells from blood, taken at the 22-month timepoint. These receptors were taken from a human patient who received a liver transplant. The T cells may partly be graft donor cells.

Worth noting for this clone: This specimen includes other DNA sequences encoding the same CDR3. The chain carries TRBV19 and TRBJ2-5, with D possibly TRBD2 on 5 matching bases. CDR1 is LNHDA, CDR2 SQIVND, per germline (reference sequence). V was trimmed by 5 bases and J by 1 base, leaving 8 bases between them. The CDR3 spans 13 residues. This chain's CDR3 is CASSPGLQETQYF. The CDR3 DNA reads TGTGCCAGTAGTCCAGGACTCCAAGAGACCCAGTACTTC.

The CDR3 sequence: CASSPWTGSTDTQYF. The CDR3 DNA reads as TGTGCCAGCAGCCCTTGGACGGGGAGCACAGATACGCAGTATTTT. The chain joins TRBV7-2 to TRBJ2-3; a possible D gene is TRBD2 (5 bases). V lost 5 bases to trimming and J lost 0 bases, with 12 bases between them. Germline-derived CDR1 and CDR2 are SGHTA and FQGNSA. This CDR3 is 15 amino acids long.

This clone occurred a few times. The gene calls are TRBV7-2 and TRBJ2-7; 8 bases are a match to TRBD2. V lost 3 bases to trimming and J lost 7 bases; unmatched junction nucleotides: 8. CDR3 length: 14 amino acids. The germline CDR1 and CDR2 sequences are SGHTA and FQGNSA. This CDR3 is CASSFSGSNGEQYF. DNA for the CDR3: TGTGCCAGCAGCTTCAGCGGGAGTAACGGTGAGCAGTACTTC.

The V gene is TRBV18, the J gene TRBJ2-6; D call uncertain. The CDR3 is 13 residues long. Germline lookup yields CDR1 KGHSH and CDR2 LQKENI. V lost 5 bases, J lost 4 bases, and 6 bases lay in between. CDR3 nucleotide sequence: TGTGCCAGCTCATACGGGGGGGCCAACGTCCTGACTTTC. Its translation is CASSYGGANVLTF.

V is TRBV28 and J is TRBJ2-1, with D hard to call. Trimming stripped 6 bases from V and 7 bases from J, with 13 bases between. Germline lookup yields CDR1 MDHEN and CDR2 SYDVKM. CDR3 length: 13 residues. The CDR3 nucleotides read TGTGCCAGCAGCCACCCGGGTGAGAATGAGCAGTTCTTC. It specifies CASSHPGENEQFF.

Only one count was recorded for this clone. The chain uses TRBV2 and TRBJ1-4; the D gene is possibly TRBD1 (6 bases). CDR1 SNHLY and CDR2 FYNNEI come from the germline V gene. The CDR3 extends over 14 amino acids. V lost 6 bases to trimming and J lost 5 bases, with 13 bases between them. DNA for the CDR3: TGTGCCAGCAGGGCAGGGGATTGGAATGAAAAACTGTTTTTT. Translated, it gives CASRAGDWNEKLFF. Filled out from reference TRBV2 and TRBJ1-4, the complete variable domain reads EPEVTQTPSHQVTQMGQEVILRCVPISNHLYFYWYRQILGQKVEFLVSFYNNEISEKSEIFDDQFSVERPDGSNFTLKIRSTKLEDSAMYFCASRAGDWNEKLFFGSGTQLSVL.

This clone was observed a few times. The V and J genes are TRBV14 and TRBJ2-4; 10 nucleotides line up with TRBD1. CDR1 is SGHDN and CDR2 is FVKESK in the germline V gene. The trim removed 1 base at V and 7 bases at J, leaving 4 bases unmatched. CDR3 length equals 15 residues. The CDR3 sequence: CASSQGQGAGNIQYF. The CDR3 nucleotides are TGTGCCAGCAGCCAAGGACAGGGGGCAGGGAACATTCAGTACTTC.

J is TRBJ2-5 and V is TRBV7-3, with TRBD2 matching 10 bases. The CDR3 covers 14 residues. Germline V gene lookup returns CDR1 SGHTA and CDR2 FQGTGA. Losses at the gene ends were 5 bases for V and 5 bases for J; bases not matched to a gene: 5. In DNA form, the CDR3 reads TGTGCCAGCAGCCCAGGGGGACTAGCGGAGACCCAGTACTTC. Translation: CASSPGGLAETQYF. Using reference TRBV7-3 and TRBJ2-5 for the parts outside the CDR3, the full variable domain is GAGVSQTPSNKVTEKGKYVELRCDPISGHTALYWYRQSLGQGPEFLIYFQGTGAADDSGLPNDRFFAVRPEGSVSTLKIQRTERGDSAVYLCASSPGGLAETQYFGPGTRLLVL.

Only one count was recorded for this clone. This sequence joins TRBV29-1 and TRBJ2-5; a weak D match, TRBD2 (5 bases). The germline gives CDR1 SQVTM, CDR2 ANQGSEA. The V gene lost 4 bases and the J gene lost 4 bases, with 13 bases spanning the gap. The CDR3 runs to 13 residues. This chain's CDR3 is CSVVYGIGETQYF. In DNA form, the CDR3 reads TGCAGCGTTGTGTACGGGATTGGAGAGACCCAGTACTTC.

The rearrangement joins TRBV21-1 to TRBJ2-7; TRBD1, the table's D call, was not compared with the DNA. TRBV21-1 is a recognized pseudogene. This CDR3 contains 13 residues. In DNA form, the CDR3 reads TGTGCCAGCAGCGCCCGGACAGTGTACGAGCAGTACTTC. The encoded protein is CASSARTVYEQYF.

This clone was observed a single time. The chain employs TRBV2 and TRBJ1-4; D unclear. V was shortened by 5 bases and J by 5 bases, with 18 bases between the two germline ends. There are 16 residues in the CDR3. CDR1 is SNHLY and CDR2 is FYNNEI in the germline V gene. The CDR3 DNA is TGTGCCAGCAGTCTAAACCCTATGGGGTTCAATGAAAAACTGTTTTTT. Translated, it gives CASSLNPMGFNEKLFF. Supplemented by reference TRBV2 and TRBJ1-4, the full variable domain reads EPEVTQTPSHQVTQMGQEVILRCVPISNHLYFYWYRQILGQKVEFLVSFYNNEISEKSEIFDDQFSVERPDGSNFTLKIRSTKLEDSAMYFCASSLNPMGFNEKLFFGSGTQLSVL.

The chain is built from TRBV29-1 and TRBJ1-4; no definite D call. Looked up from germline, CDR1 is SQVTM and CDR2 is ANQGSEA. The V end was cut by 4 bases, the J end by 0 bases, with 12 bases between. CDR3 length equals 15 residues. The CDR3 DNA is TGCAGCGTTGGAATGATCGGATCAACTAATGAAAAACTGTTTTTT. Encoded protein: CSVGMIGSTNEKLFF.

The V gene is TRBV19, the J gene TRBJ1-1; D unclear. Germline loops: CDR1 LNHDA, CDR2 SQIVND (reference sequence). The V and J ends lost 4 bases and 5 bases respectively, with 17 bases between them. The CDR3 has 15 amino acids. CDR3 in amino acids: CASSTVGGMPTEAFF. The CDR3 nucleotides are TGTGCCAGTAGTACCGTGGGAGGGATGCCGACTGAAGCTTTCTTT.

V and J are TRBV25-1 and TRBJ1-2, with 8 bases aligning to TRBD1. V was pared by 2 bases and J by 5 bases, with 7 bases of the junction left unmatched. CDR3 size: 15 residues. Germline CDR1 MGHDK, CDR2 SYGVNS. CDR3 in DNA: TGTGCCAGCAGTGAAAGACAGGGGTTGGTGTATGGCTACACCTTC. Its translation: CASSERQGLVYGYTF.

Comment on this clone: A junction end diverges from the germline sequence, so it may reflect a read error. The V and J genes are TRBV20-1 and TRBJ2-1, with D tentatively TRBD2 (6 bases). This CDR3 has 11 residues. Germline V gives CDR1 DFQATT, CDR2 SNEGSKA (reference sequence). The CDR3 coding sequence is TGCAGTGCTAGAAGGATGGAGGGTTTTGTCTTC. Amino acid sequence: CSARRMEGFVF.

The chain links TRBV19 to TRBJ1-2; D is unclear. Deletions cut 1 base from V and 3 bases from J, with 6 bases between. The CDR3 length is 13 residues. Per germline, CDR1 LNHDA and CDR2 SQIVND (reference sequence). CDR3 nucleotides: TGTGCCAGTAGTATAGGGCAGGACTATGGCTACACCTTC. Encoded protein: CASSIGQDYGYTF.

This chain connects TRBV5-4 to TRBJ2-4, with 9 bases that match TRBD1. Unmatched junction bases numbered 7, after V lost 3 bases and J lost 3 bases. CDR1 is SGHNT, CDR2 YYREEE, per germline (reference sequence). The CDR3 has 16 amino acids. For the CDR3, the DNA is TGTGCCAGCAGCTCCCGGACAGGGGCGAACAAAAACATTCAGTACTTC. Translation: CASSSRTGANKNIQYF.

This sequence joins TRBV5-1 and TRBJ2-3; D possibly corresponds to TRBD1 (6 bases). Germline-derived CDR1 and CDR2 are SGHRS and YFSETQ. The CDR3 sequence is 15 residues long. V lost 2 bases and J 3 bases, leaving 13 bases between the germline ends. CDR3: CASSFQGSGTDTQYF. The CDR3 DNA reads as TGCGCCAGCAGCTTTCAGGGGAGCGGTACAGATACGCAGTATTTT.

The chain has TRBV6-5 and TRBJ1-5; a weak D match, TRBD1 (5 bases). The V and J ends lost 5 bases and 7 bases respectively, with 12 bases between them. From germline, CDR1 is MNHEY and CDR2 SVGAGI. The CDR3 loop spans 13 amino acids. CDR3 amino acids: CASSPPRGQPQHF. DNA of the CDR3: TGTGCCAGCAGTCCTCCGCGGGGCCAGCCCCAGCATTTT.

The chain combines TRBV28 with TRBJ1-2, with a weak D call TRBD1 (6 bases). The germline V and J ends were trimmed by 10 bases and 4 bases, with 13 bases remaining between them. Germline CDR1 reads MDHEN; CDR2 reads SYDVKM. This CDR3 contains 12 residues. The CDR3 reads CATQGSGYGYTF. The DNA for the CDR3 is TGTGCCACACAGGGTTCTGGCTATGGCTACACCTTC.

The chain has TRBV5-4 and TRBJ2-5; TRBD1 is a possible D gene (6 bases). This CDR3 spans 15 amino acids. The germline V gene has CDR1 SGHNT and CDR2 YYREEE (reference sequence). Trimming pared 5 bases from V and 6 bases from J, leaving 20 bases between. The CDR3 loop is CASRPMGAGLKTQYF. The CDR3 nucleotides read TGTGCCAGCAGACCCATGGGGGCCGGTTTAAAGACCCAGTACTTC.

The rearrangement uses TRBV25-1 and TRBJ1-4, with a weak D call TRBD1 (6 bases). Germline values: CDR1 MGHDK, CDR2 SYGVNS. The CDR3 has 13 residues. V gave up 8 bases and J gave up 2 bases, with 9 bases separating them. CDR3 sequence reads: CASGQTTNEKLFF. The CDR3 DNA reads as TGTGCCAGCGGACAGACGACTAATGAAAAACTGTTTTTT.

This chain uses TRBV4-3 with TRBJ1-1, with D maybe TRBD1 (5 bases). This CDR3 has 14 amino acids. The germline CDR1 and CDR2 sequences are LGHNA and YSLEER. Deletions cut 1 base from V and 4 bases from J, with 10 bases between. In nucleotides, the CDR3 is TGCGCCAGCAGCCAAGTGGGGGTCCCCACTGAAGCTTTCTTT. This codes for CASSQVGVPTEAFF.

The chain recombines TRBV29-1 with TRBJ2-5; D might be TRBD2 (6 bases). CDR1 is SQVTM and CDR2 is ANQGSEA in the germline V gene. The length of the CDR3 is 13 residues. V was shortened by 6 bases and J by 3 bases, with 14 bases between the two germline ends. This chain's CDR3 is CSVRGWGEETQYF. The CDR3 region has the DNA TGCAGCGTGCGTGGTTGGGGGGAAGAGACCCAGTACTTC.

The chain links TRBV6-1 to TRBJ2-5, with D unclear. Trimming stripped 4 bases from V and 2 bases from J, with 11 bases between. CDR1 is MNHNS and CDR2 is SASEGT in the germline V gene. The CDR3 extends over 14 amino acids. For the CDR3, the DNA is TGTGCCAGCAGTGTTCAACAGTCTCAAGAGACCCAGTACTTC. Translating it yields CASSVQQSQETQYF.

J is TRBJ2-2 and V is TRBV28; D uncertain. Deletions cut 5 bases from V and 4 bases from J, with 5 bases between. CDR3 length equals 12 residues. In germline, CDR1 is MDHEN, CDR2 SYDVKM. The chain's CDR3 is CASSIITGELFF. The CDR3 DNA reads TGTGCCAGCAGTATTATCACCGGGGAGCTGTTTTTT.

V and J are TRBV4-1 and TRBJ2-4; TRBD2 agrees at 7 bases. Germline lookup yields CDR1 MGHRA and CDR2 YSYEKL. The CDR3 covers 12 residues. V was pared by 8 bases and J by 5 bases, with 3 bases of the junction left unmatched. Here the CDR3 DNA reads TGCGCCAGCCTGGGGAGGGAAAACATTCAGTACTTC. It yields the protein CASLGRENIQYF.

This clone was counted a few times. The V gene is TRBV6-5, the J gene TRBJ1-2; 7 bases line up with TRBD1. Germline values: CDR1 MNHEY, CDR2 SVGAGI. V shed 7 bases, J shed 7 bases, and the junction held 12 bases outside the gene matches. This CDR3 is 14 amino acids long. The CDR3 loop is CASTSSRGKVGYTF. CDR3 sequence (DNA): TGTGCCAGCACCTCTTCCAGGGGGAAAGTTGGCTACACCTTC.